The T cell receptor beta chain described here comes from a study of shared clonotypes between healthy human individuals. Study-wide context: Three plates were used per donor for CD4 naive, three for CD4 memory, two for CD8 naive and one for CD8 memory.

Study-wide findings and caveats: Across a handful of donors, naive CD4 shared around 5.1%, naive CD8 more than 3%, memory CD4 more than 2%, memory CD8 approximately 0.4%. Limited genetic and exposure-history diversity came from having few donors. Generation of non-shared clonotypes was less probable than generation of clonotypes shared by all four donors.

Clones were read by immunoSEQ multiplex PCR, and TCRdb kept only the in-frame ones, dropping some. The sample lists more than 550,000 clones, 55% to 75% occurring once. The table lists this clone with a few counts. The target antigen is unknown. Trimming removed 8 bases from V and 2 bases from J, with 13 bases in between. Per germline, CDR1 SEHNR and CDR2 FQNEAQ (reference sequence). The CDR3 length is 13 residues. This chain connects TRBV7-9 to TRBJ2-7, with a tentative D call TRBD1 (6 bases). This clonotype was sampled from a woman in her twenties or thirties in good health. Sample: memory CD4+ T cells sorted from blood. Subset in this sample: CD45RA-negative fraction. CDR3: CASGRAGAYEQYF. The CDR3 DNA reads as TGTGCCAGCGGGCGGGCAGGGGCCTACGAGCAGTACTTC.